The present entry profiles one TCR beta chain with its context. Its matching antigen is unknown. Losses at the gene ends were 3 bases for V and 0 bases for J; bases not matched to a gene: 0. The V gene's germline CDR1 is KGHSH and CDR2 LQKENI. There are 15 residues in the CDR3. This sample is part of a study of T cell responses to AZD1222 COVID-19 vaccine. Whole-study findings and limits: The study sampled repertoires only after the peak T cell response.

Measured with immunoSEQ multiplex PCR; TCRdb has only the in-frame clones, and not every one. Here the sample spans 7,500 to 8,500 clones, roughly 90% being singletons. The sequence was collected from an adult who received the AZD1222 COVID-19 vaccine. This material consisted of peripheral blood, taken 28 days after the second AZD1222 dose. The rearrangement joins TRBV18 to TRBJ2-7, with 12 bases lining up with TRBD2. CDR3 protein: CASSPTSGSSYEQYF. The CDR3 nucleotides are TGTGCCAGCTCACCGACTAGCGGGAGCTCCTACGAGCAGTACTTC.